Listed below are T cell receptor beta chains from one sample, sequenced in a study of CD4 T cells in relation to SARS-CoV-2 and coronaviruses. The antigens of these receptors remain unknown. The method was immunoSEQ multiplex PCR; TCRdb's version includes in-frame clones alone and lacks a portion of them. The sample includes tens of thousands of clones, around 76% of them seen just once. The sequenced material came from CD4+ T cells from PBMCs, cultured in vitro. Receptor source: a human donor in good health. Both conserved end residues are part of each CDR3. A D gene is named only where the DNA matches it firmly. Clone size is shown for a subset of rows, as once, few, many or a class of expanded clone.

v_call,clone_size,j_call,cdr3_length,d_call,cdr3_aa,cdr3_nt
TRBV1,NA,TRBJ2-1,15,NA,CTSSPAKTSRDEQFF,TGCACCAGCAGCCCCGCGAAGACTAGCCGGGATGAGCAGTTCTTC
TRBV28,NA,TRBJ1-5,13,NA,CASRQQGNQPQHF,TGTGCCAGCAGGCAGCAGGGAAATCAGCCCCAGCATTTT
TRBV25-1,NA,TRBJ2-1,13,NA,CASSAGGHNEQFF,TGTGCCAGCAGTGCGGGGGGCCACAATGAGCAGTTCTTC
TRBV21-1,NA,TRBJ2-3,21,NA,CASSNSQDREWRGESTDTQYF,TGTGCCAGCAGCAATAGTCAGGACAGAGAATGGAGGGGGGAAAGCACAGATACGCAGTATTTT
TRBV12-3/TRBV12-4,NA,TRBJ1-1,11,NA,CASSPGVKAFF,TGTGCCAGCAGCCCCGGGGTGAAAGCTTTCTTT
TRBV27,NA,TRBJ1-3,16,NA,CASIFWLERSGNTIYF,TGTGCCAGCATTTTTTGGTTGGAGCGCTCTGGAAACACCATATATTTT
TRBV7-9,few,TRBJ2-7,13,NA,CASSLGEWSEQYF,TGTGCCAGCAGCTTGGGCGAGTGGTCCGAGCAGTACTTC
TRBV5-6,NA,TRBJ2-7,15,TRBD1,CASSLEGQGGHEQYF,TGTGCCAGCAGCTTGGAGGGACAGGGGGGCCACGAGCAGTACTTC
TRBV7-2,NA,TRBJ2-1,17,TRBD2,CASSSRLAGDDYNEQFF,TGTGCCAGCAGCTCAAGACTAGCGGGGGACGATTACAATGAGCAGTTCTTC
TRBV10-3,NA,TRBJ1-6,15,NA,CAISEARGTDSPLHF,TGTGCCATCAGTGAGGCCAGGGGTACGGATTCACCCCTCCACTTT
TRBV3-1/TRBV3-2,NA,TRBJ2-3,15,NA,CASSQETGAPDTQYF,TGTGCCAGCAGCCAAGAGACGGGGGCCCCAGATACGCAGTATTTT